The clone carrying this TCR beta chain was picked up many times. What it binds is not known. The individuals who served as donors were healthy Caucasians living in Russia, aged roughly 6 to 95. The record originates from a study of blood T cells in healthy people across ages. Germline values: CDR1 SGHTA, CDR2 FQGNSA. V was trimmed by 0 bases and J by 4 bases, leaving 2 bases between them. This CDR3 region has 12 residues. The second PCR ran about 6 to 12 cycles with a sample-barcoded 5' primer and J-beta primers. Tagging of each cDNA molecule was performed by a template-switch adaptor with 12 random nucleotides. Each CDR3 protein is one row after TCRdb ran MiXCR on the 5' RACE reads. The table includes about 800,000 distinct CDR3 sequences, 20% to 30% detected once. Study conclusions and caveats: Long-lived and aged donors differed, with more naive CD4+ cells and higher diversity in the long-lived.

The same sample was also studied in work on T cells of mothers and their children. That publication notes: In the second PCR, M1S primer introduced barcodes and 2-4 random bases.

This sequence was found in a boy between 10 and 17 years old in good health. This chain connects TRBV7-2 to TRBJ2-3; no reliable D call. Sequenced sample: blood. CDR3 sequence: CASSLASDTQYF. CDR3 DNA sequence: TGTGCCAGCAGCTTAGCCTCAGATACGCAGTATTTT.